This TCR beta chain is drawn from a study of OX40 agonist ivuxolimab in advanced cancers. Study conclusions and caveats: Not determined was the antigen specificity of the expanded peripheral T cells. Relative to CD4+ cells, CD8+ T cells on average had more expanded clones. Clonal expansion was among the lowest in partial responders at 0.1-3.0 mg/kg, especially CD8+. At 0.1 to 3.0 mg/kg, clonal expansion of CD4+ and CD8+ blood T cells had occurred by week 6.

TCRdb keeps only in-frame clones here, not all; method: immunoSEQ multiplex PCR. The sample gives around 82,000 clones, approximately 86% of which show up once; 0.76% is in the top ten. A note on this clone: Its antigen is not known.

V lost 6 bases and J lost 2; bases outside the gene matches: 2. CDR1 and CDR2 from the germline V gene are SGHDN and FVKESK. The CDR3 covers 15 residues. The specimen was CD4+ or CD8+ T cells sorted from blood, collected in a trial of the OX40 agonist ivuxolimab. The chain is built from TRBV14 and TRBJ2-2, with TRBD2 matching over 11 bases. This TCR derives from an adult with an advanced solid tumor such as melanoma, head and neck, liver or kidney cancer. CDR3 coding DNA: TGTGCCAGCAGTCGACTAGCGGGAAACACCGGGGAGCTGTTTTTT. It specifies CASSRLAGNTGELFF.